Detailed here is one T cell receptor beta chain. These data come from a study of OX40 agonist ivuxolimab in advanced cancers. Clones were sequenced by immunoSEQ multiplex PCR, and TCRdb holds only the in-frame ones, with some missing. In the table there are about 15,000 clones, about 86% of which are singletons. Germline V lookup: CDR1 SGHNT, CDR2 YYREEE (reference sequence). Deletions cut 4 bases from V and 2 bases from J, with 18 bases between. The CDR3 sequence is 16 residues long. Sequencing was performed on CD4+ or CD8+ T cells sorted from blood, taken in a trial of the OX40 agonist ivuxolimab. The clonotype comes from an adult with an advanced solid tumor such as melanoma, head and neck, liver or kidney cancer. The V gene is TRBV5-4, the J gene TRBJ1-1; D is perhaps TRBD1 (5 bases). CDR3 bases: TGTGCCAGCAGCCCCATGGGTATGACAGATAACACTGAAGCTTTCTTT. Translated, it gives CASSPMGMTDNTEAFF. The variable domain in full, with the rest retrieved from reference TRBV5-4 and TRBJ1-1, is ETGVTQSPTHLIKTRGQQVTLRCSSQSGHNTVSWYQQALGQGPQFIFQYYREEENGRGNFPPRFSGLQFPNYSSELNVNALELDDSALYLCASSPMGMTDNTEAFFGQGTRLTVV.